These 18 T cell receptor beta chains originate from one sample sequenced in a study of blood T cell repertoires in COVID-19. Method: immunoSEQ multiplex PCR; TCRdb's copy keeps in-frame clones and lacks some. The sample includes approximately 250,000 clones, about 87% of them seen just once. Input material: PBMCs or T cells enriched from blood (not recorded which). Receptor source: a woman in her thirties with acute COVID-19.

The chain is built from TRBV27 and TRBJ2-1; 13 positions match TRBD2. Trimming at V came to 8 bases and at J to 9 bases, leaving 7 bases not matched to a gene. Germline CDR1 and CDR2: MNHEY and SMNVEV (reference sequence). The CDR3 contains 14 residues. CDR3 sequence: CASHRTSGSLEQFF. CDR3 DNA: TGTGCCAGCCACCGGACTAGCGGGAGTCTTGAGCAGTTCTTC.

V usage is TRBV18 and J usage is TRBJ2-7, with a possible D match to TRBD1 (6 bases). This CDR3 is 14 amino acids long. The V and J ends lost 3 bases and 2 bases respectively, with 11 bases between them. CDR1 is KGHSH and CDR2 is LQKENI in the germline V gene. The CDR3 DNA reads TGTGCCAGCTCACCTACGGACAGAACCTACGAGCAGTACTTC. As protein: CASSPTDRTYEQYF.

V is TRBV23-1 and J is TRBJ2-3, with D possibly being TRBD2 (6 bases). TRBV23-1 has ORF status, its function being uncertain. V was pared by 5 bases and J by 10 bases, with 10 bases between. There are 11 residues in the CDR3. CDR3 loop: CASSDRDSQYF. CDR3 sequence (DNA): TGCGCCAGCAGTGACCGGGACTCGCAGTATTTT.

This rearrangement joins TRBV7-2 to TRBJ1-2; perhaps TRBD1 as D (5 bases). There are 14 residues in the CDR3. The V end lost 1 base, the J end lost 1 base, and 7 bases lay between the germline ends. Germline V lookup: CDR1 SGHTA, CDR2 FQGNSA. The CDR3 is CASSLGGVNYGYTF. The DNA of the CDR3 is TGTGCCAGCAGCTTAGGGGGGGTTAACTATGGCTACACCTTC.

The chain carries TRBV30 and TRBJ1-4; TRBD1 might be the D (6 bases). From germline, CDR1 is GTSNPN and CDR2 SVGIG (reference sequence). V was trimmed by 8 bases and J by 8 bases, leaving 18 bases between them. The CDR3 sequence is 13 residues long. The CDR3, as DNA: TGTGCCATCGCAGGGGCTCGGGGCGAAAAACTGTTTTTT. Protein product: CAIAGARGEKLFF.

CDR3 in DNA: TGTGCCAGCAGCTCAGGGGTCACCGCCTACGAGCAGTACTTC. It translates to CASSSGVTAYEQYF. The J gene is TRBJ2-7, the V gene TRBV11-2; tentative D call: TRBD1 (6 bases). With 4 bases removed from V and 2 bases from J, the gap between germline ends came to 12 bases. This CDR3 contains 14 residues. Germline CDR1 and CDR2: SGHAT and FQNNGV.

This chain uses TRBV7-9 with TRBJ2-1; 10 bases are shared with TRBD1. The V gene's germline CDR1 is SEHNR and CDR2 FQNEAQ (reference sequence). This CDR3 contains 15 residues. The J segment lost 4 bases and the V segment lost 5 bases, leaving 5 bases of the junction unmatched. CDR3 in amino acids: CASSQRQGAYNEQFF. Written as DNA, the CDR3 is TGTGCCAGCAGCCAAAGACAGGGGGCGTACAATGAGCAGTTCTTC.

The gene calls are TRBV7-9 and TRBJ2-7, with 14 bases that match TRBD2. In germline, CDR1 is SEHNR, CDR2 FQNEAQ (reference sequence). The CDR3 spans 16 residues. J gave up 4 bases and V 5 bases, and 7 bases lay outside the gene matches. CDR3 protein: CASSPGLAGGYYEQYF. CDR3 nucleotides: TGTGCCAGCAGCCCCGGACTAGCGGGAGGTTATTACGAGCAGTACTTC.

The rearrangement uses TRBV7-9 and TRBJ1-1, with D maybe TRBD1 (5 bases). Trimming pared 3 bases from V and 4 bases from J, leaving 12 bases between. The CDR3 consists of 14 residues. Germline loops: CDR1 SEHNR, CDR2 FQNEAQ (reference sequence). The CDR3 loop reads CASSFSGDGTEAFF. CDR3 nucleotides: TGTGCCAGCAGCTTTTCGGGGGACGGCACTGAAGCTTTCTTT.

CDR3 in amino acids: CASSPINSGTSQPQHF. The DNA for the CDR3 is TGTGCCAGCTCACCAATAAACTCCGGGACAAGCCAGCCCCAGCATTTT. This sequence joins TRBV18 and TRBJ1-5; possible D gene TRBD1, 6 bases. CDR1 and CDR2 from the germline V gene are KGHSH and LQKENI. V lost 2 bases and J 7 bases, leaving 18 bases between the germline ends. The CDR3 totals 16 residues.

This clone was counted a few times. V and J are TRBV6-5 and TRBJ2-2; 9 bases are shared with TRBD2. This CDR3 contains 14 residues. Trimming removed 6 bases from V and 4 bases from J; junction bases left unmatched: 3. From germline, CDR1 is MNHEY and CDR2 SVGAGI. CDR3: CASRVAGATGELFF. The CDR3 coding sequence is TGTGCCAGCAGAGTAGCGGGAGCCACCGGGGAGCTGTTTTTT.

The V gene is TRBV12-3 or TRBV12-4, the J gene TRBJ2-2; D not certain. CDR3 length: 11 residues. V lost 3 bases and J lost 7, with 3 bases in between. The CDR3 sequence: CASSLSGELFF. In nucleotides, the CDR3 is TGTGCCAGCAGTTTGAGCGGGGAGCTGTTTTTT.

This chain links TRBV19 with TRBJ1-4; possibly TRBD1 for D (5 bases). CDR1 and CDR2 from the germline V gene are LNHDA and SQIVND (reference sequence). The CDR3 has 16 residues. V dropped 5 bases and J dropped 0 bases, with 13 bases sitting between them. CDR3 loop: CASSGHLFATNEKLFF. The CDR3 DNA reads as TGTGCCAGTAGTGGACATTTATTCGCAACTAATGAAAAACTGTTTTTT.

Details on this clone: The sample carries other DNA sequences with the same CDR3. The rearrangement links TRBV27 to TRBJ2-1, with 11 bases lining up with TRBD2. Germline CDR1 is MNHEY and CDR2 is SMNVEV (reference sequence). The V segment lost 4 bases and the J segment 4 bases; nucleotides outside the gene matches: 3. The CDR3 runs to 15 residues. The DNA for the CDR3 is TGTGCCAGCAGTTCCGGGACTAGCGGATACAATGAGCAGTTCTTC. The encoded protein is CASSSGTSGYNEQFF.

The rearrangement uses TRBV4-1 and TRBJ1-5; 9 bases are shared with TRBD1. The CDR3 runs to 14 residues. The J segment lost 5 bases and the V segment lost 3 bases, leaving 2 bases of the junction unmatched. The germline V gene has CDR1 MGHRA and CDR2 YSYEKL. CDR3 loop: CASSHDRGYQPQHF. As DNA, the CDR3 is TGCGCCAGCAGCCACGACAGGGGGTATCAGCCCCAGCATTTT.

The rearrangement links TRBV18 to TRBJ1-4; maybe TRBD1 (6 bases). Trimming removed 3 bases at V and 8 bases at J, with 16 bases between. This CDR3 is 15 amino acids long. From germline, CDR1 is KGHSH and CDR2 LQKENI. This CDR3 reads CASSPGGGAGEKLFF. The CDR3 nucleotides read TGTGCCAGCTCACCCGGAGGGGGGGCCGGCGAAAAACTGTTTTTT.

The chain employs TRBV19 and TRBJ2-5; TRBD2 agrees at 10 bases. V gave up 4 bases and J gave up 5 bases; unmatched junction bases: 13. Germline-derived CDR1 and CDR2 are LNHDA and SQIVND (reference sequence). The CDR3 sequence is 17 residues long. The CDR3 reads CASSTHPASGRVETQYF. The CDR3 DNA is TGTGCCAGTAGTACACACCCCGCTAGCGGGAGAGTTGAGACCCAGTACTTC.

Notes on this clone: Other DNA sequences in the sample encode the same CDR3. The V and J genes are TRBV5-1 and TRBJ2-7; the D gene is possibly TRBD1 (6 bases). Germline CDR1 is SGHRS and CDR2 is YFSETQ. The CDR3 spans 14 residues. V lost 0 bases to trimming and J lost 0 bases, with 7 bases between them. The chain's CDR3 is CASSLAGDSYEQYF. For the CDR3, the DNA is TGCGCCAGCAGCTTGGCAGGGGACTCCTACGAGCAGTACTTC.